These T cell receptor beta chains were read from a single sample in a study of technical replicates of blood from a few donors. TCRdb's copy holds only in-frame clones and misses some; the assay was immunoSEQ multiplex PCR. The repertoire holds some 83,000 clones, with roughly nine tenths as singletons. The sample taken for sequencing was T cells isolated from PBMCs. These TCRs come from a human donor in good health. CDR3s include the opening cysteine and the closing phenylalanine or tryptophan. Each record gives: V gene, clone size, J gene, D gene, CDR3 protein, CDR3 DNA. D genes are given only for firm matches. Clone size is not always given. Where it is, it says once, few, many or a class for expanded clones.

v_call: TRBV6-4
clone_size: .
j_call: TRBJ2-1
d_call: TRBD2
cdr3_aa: CASSDSFRASGSLVEQFF
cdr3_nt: TGTGCCAGCAGTGACTCTTTTAGGGCTAGCGGAAGTTTGGTGGAGCAGTTCTTC

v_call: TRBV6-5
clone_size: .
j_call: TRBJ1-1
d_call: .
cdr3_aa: CASSRDTEAFF
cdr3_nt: TGTGCCAGCAGTCGGGACACTGAAGCTTTCTTT

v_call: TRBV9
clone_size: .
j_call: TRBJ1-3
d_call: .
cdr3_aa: CASSVEGSGNTIYF
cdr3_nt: TGTGCCAGCAGCGTGGAGGGCTCTGGAAACACCATATATTTT

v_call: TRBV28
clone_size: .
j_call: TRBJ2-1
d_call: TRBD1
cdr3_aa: CASRDRGYNEQFF
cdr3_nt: TGTGCCAGCAGAGACAGGGGCTACAATGAGCAGTTCTTC

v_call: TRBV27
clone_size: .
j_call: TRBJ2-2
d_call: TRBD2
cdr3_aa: CASSPWTSGAGELFF
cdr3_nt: TGTGCCAGCAGCCCTTGGACTAGCGGGGCCGGGGAGCTGTTTTTT

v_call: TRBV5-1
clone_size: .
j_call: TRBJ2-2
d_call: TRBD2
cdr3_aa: CASSLGTSGTGELFF
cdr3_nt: TGCGCCAGCAGCTTGGGGACTAGCGGTACCGGGGAGCTGTTTTTT

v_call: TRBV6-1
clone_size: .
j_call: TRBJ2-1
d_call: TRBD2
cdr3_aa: CASRRTSAYNEQFF
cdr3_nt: TGTGCCAGCAGGCGGACTAGCGCCTACAATGAGCAGTTCTTC

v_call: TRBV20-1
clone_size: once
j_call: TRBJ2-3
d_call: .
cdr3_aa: CSATRADTQYF
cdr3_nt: TGCAGTGCAACTAGGGCAGATACGCAGTATTTT

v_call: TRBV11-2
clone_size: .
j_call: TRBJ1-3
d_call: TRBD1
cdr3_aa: CASSPGTGLFRGNTIYF
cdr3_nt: TGTGCCAGCAGCCCGGGGACAGGGTTGTTTCGCGGAAACACCATATATTTT

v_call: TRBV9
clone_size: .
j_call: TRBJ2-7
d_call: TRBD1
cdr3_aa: CASSVAKGTGAWDEQYF
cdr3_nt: TGTGCCAGCAGCGTAGCTAAAGGGACAGGCGCATGGGACGAGCAGTACTTC

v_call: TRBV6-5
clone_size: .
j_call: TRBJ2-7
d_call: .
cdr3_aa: CASSLRQIHYEQYF
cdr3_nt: TGTGCCAGCAGTTTAAGACAGATCCACTACGAGCAGTACTTC

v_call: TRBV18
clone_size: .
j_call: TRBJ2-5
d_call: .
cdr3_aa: CASSPPEGRPQYF
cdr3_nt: TGTGCCAGCTCACCTCCGGAGGGCAGGCCCCAGTACTTC

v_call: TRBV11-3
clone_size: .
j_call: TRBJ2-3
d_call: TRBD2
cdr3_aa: CASSFPAGLRSTDTQYF
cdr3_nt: TGTGCCAGCAGTTTTCCAGCGGGACTCCGGAGCACAGATACGCAGTATTTT

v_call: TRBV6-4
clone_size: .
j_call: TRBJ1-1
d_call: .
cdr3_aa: CASSDRGGEAFF
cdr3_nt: TGTGCCAGCAGTGACAGAGGAGGGGAAGCTTTCTTT

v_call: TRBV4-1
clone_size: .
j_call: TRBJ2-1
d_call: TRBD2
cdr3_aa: CASSQDASGGGDEQFF
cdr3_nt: TGCGCCAGCAGCCAAGACGCTAGCGGGGGAGGGGATGAGCAGTTCTTC

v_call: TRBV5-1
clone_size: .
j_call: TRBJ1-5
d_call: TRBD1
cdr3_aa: CASSLGDSLHQPQHF
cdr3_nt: TGCGCCAGCAGCTTGGGGGACAGCCTACATCAGCCCCAGCATTTT

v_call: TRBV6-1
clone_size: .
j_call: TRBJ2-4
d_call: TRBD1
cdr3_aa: CASSESRTGPEVQYF
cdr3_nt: TGTGCCAGCAGTGAGTCTCGGACAGGTCCAGAAGTTCAGTACTTC

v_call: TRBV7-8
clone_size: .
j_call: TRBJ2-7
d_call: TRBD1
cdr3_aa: CASSPRQGGEQYF
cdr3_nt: TGTGCCAGCAGCCCGCGACAGGGGGGGGAGCAGTACTTC

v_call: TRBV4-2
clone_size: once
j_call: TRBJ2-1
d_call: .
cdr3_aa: CASSQVEGSGDNEQFF
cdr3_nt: TGTGCCAGCAGCCAAGTGGAGGGGAGTGGCGACAATGAGCAGTTCTTC

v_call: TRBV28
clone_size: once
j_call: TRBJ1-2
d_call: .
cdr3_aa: CASSRPEDSVRGYTF
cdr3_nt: TGTGCCAGCAGTAGACCCGAGGACAGTGTCAGGGGCTACACCTTC

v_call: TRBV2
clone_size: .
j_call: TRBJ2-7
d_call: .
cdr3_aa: CASSEVEGLRAYEQYF
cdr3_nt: TGTGCCAGCAGTGAAGTGGAGGGGTTGCGGGCCTACGAGCAGTACTTC

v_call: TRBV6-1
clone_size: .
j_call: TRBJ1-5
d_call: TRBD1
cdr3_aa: CASRGQLYSNQPQHF
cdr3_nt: TGTGCCAGCAGGGGACAGCTCTATAGCAATCAGCCCCAGCATTTT

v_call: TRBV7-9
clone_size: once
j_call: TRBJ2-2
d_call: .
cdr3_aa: CASSSTRTAVTGELFF
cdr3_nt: TGTGCCAGCAGCTCCACCCGGACAGCGGTCACCGGGGAGCTGTTTTTT

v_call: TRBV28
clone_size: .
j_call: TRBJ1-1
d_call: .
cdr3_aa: CASGRSGITEAFF
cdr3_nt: TGTGCCAGCGGACGGAGCGGAATCACTGAAGCTTTCTTT

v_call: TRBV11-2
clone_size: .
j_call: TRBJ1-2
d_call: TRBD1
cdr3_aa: CASSLQGANYGYTF
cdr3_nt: TGTGCCAGCAGCTTACAGGGGGCTAACTATGGCTACACCTTC

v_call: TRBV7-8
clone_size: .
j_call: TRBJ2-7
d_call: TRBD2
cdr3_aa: CASSLRGGLSYEQYF
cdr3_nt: TGTGCCAGCAGCTTACGCGGGGGGCTTTCCTACGAGCAGTACTTC

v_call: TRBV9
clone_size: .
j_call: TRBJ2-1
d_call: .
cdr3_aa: CASTVEYGIDNEQFF
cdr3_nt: TGTGCCAGCACCGTAGAGTACGGGATTGACAATGAGCAGTTCTTC

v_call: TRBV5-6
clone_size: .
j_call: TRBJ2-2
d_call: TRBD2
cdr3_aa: CASRAFTSGRLLAGELFF
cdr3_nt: TGTGCCAGCAGAGCTTTCACTAGCGGGAGACTTCTTGCCGGGGAGCTGTTTTTT

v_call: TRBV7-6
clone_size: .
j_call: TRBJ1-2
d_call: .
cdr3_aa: CASSGSGHRGTGYTF
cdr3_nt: TGTGCCAGCAGCGGCTCGGGACACCGAGGGACTGGCTACACCTTC

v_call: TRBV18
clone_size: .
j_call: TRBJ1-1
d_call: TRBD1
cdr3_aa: CASSPTTGGYNTEAFF
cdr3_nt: TGTGCCAGCTCACCCACGACAGGGGGCTATAACACTGAAGCTTTCTTT

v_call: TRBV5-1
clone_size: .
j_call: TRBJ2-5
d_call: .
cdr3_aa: CASSLTVQETQYF
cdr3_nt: TGCGCCAGCAGCCTGACAGTACAAGAGACCCAGTACTTC

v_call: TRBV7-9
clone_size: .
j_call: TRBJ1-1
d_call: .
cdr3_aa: CASSLDDRLNTEAFF
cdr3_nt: TGTGCCAGCAGCTTAGATGACAGGTTGAACACTGAAGCTTTCTTT

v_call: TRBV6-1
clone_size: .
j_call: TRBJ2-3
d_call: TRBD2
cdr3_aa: CASSTTSESTDTQYF
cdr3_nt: TGTGCCAGCTCTACCACTAGCGAGAGCACAGATACGCAGTATTTT

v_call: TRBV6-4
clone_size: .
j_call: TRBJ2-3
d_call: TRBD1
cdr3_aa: CASSLGQGGDTQYF
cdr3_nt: TGTGCCAGCAGTTTGGGACAGGGGGGAGATACGCAGTATTTT

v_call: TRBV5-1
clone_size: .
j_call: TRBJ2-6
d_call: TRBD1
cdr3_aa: CASRSEGGLSSGANVLTF
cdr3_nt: TGCGCCAGCAGGTCCGAAGGGGGCCTTAGCTCTGGGGCCAACGTCCTGACTTTC

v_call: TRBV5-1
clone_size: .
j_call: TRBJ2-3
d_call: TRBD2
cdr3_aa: CASSFLGEGSVDTQYF
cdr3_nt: TGCGCCAGCAGCTTTTTGGGGGAGGGTTCAGTAGATACGCAGTATTTT

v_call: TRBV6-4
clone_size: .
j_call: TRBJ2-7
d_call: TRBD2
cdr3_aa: CASSDSCLAVDEQYF
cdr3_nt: TGTGCCAGCAGTGACTCGTGTCTAGCGGTTGACGAGCAGTACTTC

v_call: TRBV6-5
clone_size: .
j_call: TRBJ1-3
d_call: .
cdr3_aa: CASSSKSEGGNTIYF
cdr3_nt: TGTGCCAGCAGCTCCAAGTCCGAGGGAGGAAACACCATATATTTT

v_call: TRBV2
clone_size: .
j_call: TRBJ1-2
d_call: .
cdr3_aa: CASTQNLIGAEGYTF
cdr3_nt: TGTGCCAGCACCCAGAACCTTATCGGCGCGGAGGGCTACACCTTC

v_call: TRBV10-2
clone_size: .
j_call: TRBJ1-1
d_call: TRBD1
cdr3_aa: CASSDKGAKTEAFF
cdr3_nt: TGCGCCAGCAGTGACAAGGGGGCTAAGACTGAAGCTTTCTTT

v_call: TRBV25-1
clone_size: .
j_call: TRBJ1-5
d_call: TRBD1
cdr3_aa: CASSETRQGINQPQHF
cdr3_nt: TGTGCCAGCAGTGAAACCCGACAGGGGATTAATCAGCCCCAGCATTTT

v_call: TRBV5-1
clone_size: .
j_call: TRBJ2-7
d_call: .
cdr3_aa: CASSLAAEGHEQYF
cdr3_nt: TGCGCCAGCAGCTTGGCCGCGGAGGGCCACGAGCAGTACTTC

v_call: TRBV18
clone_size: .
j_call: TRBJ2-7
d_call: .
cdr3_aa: CASSPNGGSSYEQYF
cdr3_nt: TGTGCCAGCTCACCAAATGGCGGGTCCTCCTACGAGCAGTACTTC

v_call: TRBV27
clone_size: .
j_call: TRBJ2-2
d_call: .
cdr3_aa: CASSSSRTGAGELFF
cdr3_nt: .

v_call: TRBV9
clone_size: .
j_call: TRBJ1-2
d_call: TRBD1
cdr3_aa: CASSGRTGKSYGYTF
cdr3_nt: TGTGCCAGCAGCGGGCGGACAGGGAAGTCCTATGGCTACACCTTC

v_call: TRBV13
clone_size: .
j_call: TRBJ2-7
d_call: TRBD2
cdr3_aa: CASSFVGSGSYEQYF
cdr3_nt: TGTGCCAGCAGCTTTGTAGGGAGCGGGAGTTACGAGCAGTACTTC

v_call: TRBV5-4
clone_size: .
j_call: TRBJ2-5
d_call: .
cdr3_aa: CASSLVGGDLQTQYF
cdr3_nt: TGTGCCAGCAGCTTGGTTGGAGGGGATCTCCAGACCCAGTACTTC

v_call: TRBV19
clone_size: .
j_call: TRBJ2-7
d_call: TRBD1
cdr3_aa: CASSRQGTDEQYF
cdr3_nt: TGTGCCAGTAGTAGACAGGGGACCGACGAGCAGTACTTC

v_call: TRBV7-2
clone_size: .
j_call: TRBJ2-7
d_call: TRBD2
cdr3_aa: CASSLLAGSPYEQYF
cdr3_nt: TGTGCCAGCAGCTTATTAGCGGGATCCCCCTACGAGCAGTACTTC

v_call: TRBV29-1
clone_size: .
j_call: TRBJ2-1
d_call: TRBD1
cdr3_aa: CSVEDIGQGLRGEQFF
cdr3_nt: TGCAGCGTTGAAGATATCGGACAGGGCCTCAGGGGTGAGCAGTTCTTC

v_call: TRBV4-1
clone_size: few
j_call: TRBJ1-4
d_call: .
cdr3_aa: CASSFTGTRFATNEKLFF
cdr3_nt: TGCGCCAGCAGCTTCACAGGGACCAGATTTGCAACTAATGAAAAACTGTTTTTT

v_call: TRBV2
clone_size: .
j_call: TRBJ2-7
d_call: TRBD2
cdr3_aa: CASSLALAGVNEQYF
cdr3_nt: TGTGCCAGCAGTCTCGCTCTAGCGGGAGTAAACGAGCAGTACTTC

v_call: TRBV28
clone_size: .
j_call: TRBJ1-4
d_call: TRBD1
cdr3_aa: CASSGTGGFTNEKLFF
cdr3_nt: TGTGCCAGCTCCGGGACAGGGGGCTTCACTAATGAAAAACTGTTTTTT

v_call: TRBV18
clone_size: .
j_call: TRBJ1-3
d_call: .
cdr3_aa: CASSPDWSSGNTIYF
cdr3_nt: TGTGCCAGCTCACCCGACTGGTCCTCTGGAAACACCATATATTTT

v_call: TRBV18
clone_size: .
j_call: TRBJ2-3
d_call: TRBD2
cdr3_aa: CASSPGLADTQYF
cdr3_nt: TGTGCCAGCTCACCGGGACTAGCAGATACGCAGTATTTT

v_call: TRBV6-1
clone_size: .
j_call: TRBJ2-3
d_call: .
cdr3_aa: CATEGDTDTQYF
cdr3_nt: TGTGCCACTGAGGGAGACACAGATACGCAGTATTTT

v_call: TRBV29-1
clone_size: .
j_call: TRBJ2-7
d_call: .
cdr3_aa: CSVEEGGTTYEQYF
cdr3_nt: TGCAGCGTTGAAGAGGGCGGGACGACCTACGAGCAGTACTTC